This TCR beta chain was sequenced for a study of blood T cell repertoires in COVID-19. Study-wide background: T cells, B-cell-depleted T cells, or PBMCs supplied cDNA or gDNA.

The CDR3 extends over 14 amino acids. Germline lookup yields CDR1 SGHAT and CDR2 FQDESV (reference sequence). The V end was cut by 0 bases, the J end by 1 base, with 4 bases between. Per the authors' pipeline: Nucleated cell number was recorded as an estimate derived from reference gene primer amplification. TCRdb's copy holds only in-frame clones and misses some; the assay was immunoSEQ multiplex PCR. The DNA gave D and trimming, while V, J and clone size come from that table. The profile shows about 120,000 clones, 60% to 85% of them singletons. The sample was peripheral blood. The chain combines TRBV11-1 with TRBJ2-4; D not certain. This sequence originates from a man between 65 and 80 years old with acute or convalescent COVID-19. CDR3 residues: CASSLAGAKNIQYF. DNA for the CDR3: TGTGCCAGCAGCTTAGCCGGGGCCAAAAACATTCAGTACTTC.